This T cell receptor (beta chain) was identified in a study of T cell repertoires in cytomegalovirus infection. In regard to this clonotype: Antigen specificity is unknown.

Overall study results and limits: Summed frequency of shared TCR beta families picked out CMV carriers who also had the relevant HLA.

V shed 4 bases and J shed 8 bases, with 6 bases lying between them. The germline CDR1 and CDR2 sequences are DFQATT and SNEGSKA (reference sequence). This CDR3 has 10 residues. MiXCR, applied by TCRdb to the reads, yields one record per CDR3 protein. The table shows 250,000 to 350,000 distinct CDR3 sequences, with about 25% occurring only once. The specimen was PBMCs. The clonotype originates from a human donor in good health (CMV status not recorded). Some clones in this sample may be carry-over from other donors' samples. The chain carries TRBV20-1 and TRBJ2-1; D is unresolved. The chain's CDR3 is CSAIRDEQFF. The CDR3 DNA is TGCAGTGCTATCCGTGATGAGCAGTTCTTC.